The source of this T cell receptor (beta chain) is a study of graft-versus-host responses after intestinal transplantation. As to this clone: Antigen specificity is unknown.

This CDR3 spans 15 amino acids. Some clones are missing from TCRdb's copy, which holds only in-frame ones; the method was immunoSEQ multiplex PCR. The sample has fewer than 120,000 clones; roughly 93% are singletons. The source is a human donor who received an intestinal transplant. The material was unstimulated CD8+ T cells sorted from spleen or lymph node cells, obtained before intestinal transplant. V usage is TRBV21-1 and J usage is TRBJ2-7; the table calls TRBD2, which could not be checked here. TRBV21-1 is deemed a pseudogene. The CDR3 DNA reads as TGTGCCAGCAGCAAAGATCCAGCGGGAGGGTACGAGCAGTACTTC. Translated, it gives CASSKDPAGGYEQYF.